What follows is one T cell receptor beta chain and its context. The sample comes from a study of graft-versus-host responses after intestinal transplantation. Sequencing used immunoSEQ multiplex PCR; TCRdb keeps in-frame clones, though not all of them. This table holds about a thousand clones, 85% to 95% found once. V lost 5 bases and J 7 bases, leaving 27 bases between the germline ends. The CDR3 loop spans 18 amino acids. Germline V CDR1 and CDR2: KGHSH, LQKENI. The receptor comes from a human patient who received an intestinal transplant, so some T cells may come from the graft donor. This chain joins TRBV18 and TRBJ1-5; tentative D call: TRBD1 (6 bases). Sequencing was performed on PBMCs, taken 9 days after transplant. The DNA of the CDR3 is TGTGCCAGCTCAGATCTTTCGGGGACACGGCGTACCAAACAGCCCCAGCATTTT. Protein sequence: CASSDLSGTRRTKQPQHF.